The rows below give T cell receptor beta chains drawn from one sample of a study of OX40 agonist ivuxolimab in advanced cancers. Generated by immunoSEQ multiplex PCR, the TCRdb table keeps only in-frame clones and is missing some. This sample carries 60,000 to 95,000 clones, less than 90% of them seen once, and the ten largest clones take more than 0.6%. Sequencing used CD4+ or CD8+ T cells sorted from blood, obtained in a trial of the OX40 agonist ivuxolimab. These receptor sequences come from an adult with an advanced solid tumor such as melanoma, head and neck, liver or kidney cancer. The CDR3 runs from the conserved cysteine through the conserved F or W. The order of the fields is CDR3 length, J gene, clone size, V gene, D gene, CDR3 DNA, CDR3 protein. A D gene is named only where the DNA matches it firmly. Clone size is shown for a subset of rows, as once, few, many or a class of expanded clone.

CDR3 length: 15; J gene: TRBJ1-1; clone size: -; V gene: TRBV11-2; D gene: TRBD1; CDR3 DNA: TGTGCCAGCAGCTCCCTGGACAGGGTGGGAACTGAAGCTTTCTTT; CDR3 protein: CASSSLDRVGTEAFF
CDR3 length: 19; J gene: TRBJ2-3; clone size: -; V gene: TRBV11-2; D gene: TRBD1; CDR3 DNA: TGTGCCAGCAGCTTACTGACGCCGACAGGGTACAGTAGCACAGATACGCAGTATTTT; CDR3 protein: CASSLLTPTGYSSTDTQYF
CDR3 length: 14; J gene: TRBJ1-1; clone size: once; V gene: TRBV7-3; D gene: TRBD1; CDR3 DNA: TGTGCCAGCAGCCCCGGGACAGGGGGCATTGAAGCTTTCTTT; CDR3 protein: CASSPGTGGIEAFF
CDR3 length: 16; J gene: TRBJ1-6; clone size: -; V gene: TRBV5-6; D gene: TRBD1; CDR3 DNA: TGTGCCAGCAGCCCCAGAGGGACAGGGAGGAATTCACCCCTCCACTTT; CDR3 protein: CASSPRGTGRNSPLHF
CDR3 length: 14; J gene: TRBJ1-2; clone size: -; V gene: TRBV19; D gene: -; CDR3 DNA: TGTGCCAGTAGTTTCGGAGCGCTGAACTATGGCTACACCTTC; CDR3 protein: CASSFGALNYGYTF
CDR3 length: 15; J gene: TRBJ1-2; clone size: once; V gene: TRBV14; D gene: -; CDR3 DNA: TGTGCCAGCAGCCAAGAAAGGGGCAGCTACTATGGCTACACCTTC; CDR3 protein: CASSQERGSYYGYTF
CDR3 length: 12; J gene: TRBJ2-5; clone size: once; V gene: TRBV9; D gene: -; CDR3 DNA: TGTGCCAGCAGCGTCGGGCAAGAGACCCAGTACTTC; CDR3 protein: CASSVGQETQYF
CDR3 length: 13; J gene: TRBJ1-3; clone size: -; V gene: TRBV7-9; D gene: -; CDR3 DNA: TGTGCCAGCAGCCGACAGGAAGGAAACACCATATATTTT; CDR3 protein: CASSRQEGNTIYF
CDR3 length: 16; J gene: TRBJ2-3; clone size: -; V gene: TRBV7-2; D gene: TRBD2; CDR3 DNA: TGTGCCAGCAGCCGCACGCGGGGGGGCCGGACAGATACGCAGTATTTT; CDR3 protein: CASSRTRGGRTDTQYF
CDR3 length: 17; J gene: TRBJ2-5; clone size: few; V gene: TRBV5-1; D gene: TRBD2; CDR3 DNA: TGCGCCAGCAGCTTGCAAAGAAGCGGGGTAAGCCAAGAGACCCAGTACTTC; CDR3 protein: CASSLQRSGVSQETQYF
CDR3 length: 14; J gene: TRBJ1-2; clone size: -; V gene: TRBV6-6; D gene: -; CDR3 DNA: TGTGCCAGCACTCCCCGGCAGGGTGCCTATGGCTACACCTTC; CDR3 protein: CASTPRQGAYGYTF
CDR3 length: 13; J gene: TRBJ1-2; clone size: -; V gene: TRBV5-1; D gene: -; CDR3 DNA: TGCGCCAGCAGCCCCCTCGAGGCCTATGGCTACACCTTC; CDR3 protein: CASSPLEAYGYTF
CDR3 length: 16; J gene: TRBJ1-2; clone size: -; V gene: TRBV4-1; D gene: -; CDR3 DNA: TGCGCCAGCAGCCAGGGAGAGGGGAGACAGGATTATGGCTACACCTTC; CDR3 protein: CASSQGEGRQDYGYTF
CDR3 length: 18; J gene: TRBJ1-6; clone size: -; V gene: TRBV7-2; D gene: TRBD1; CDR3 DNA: TGTGCCAGCAGCTTAGCGCCGCGGACAGGGCTCCTTAATTCACCCCTCCACTTT; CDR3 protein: CASSLAPRTGLLNSPLHF
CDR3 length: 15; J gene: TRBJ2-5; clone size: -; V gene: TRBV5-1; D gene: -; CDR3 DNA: TGCGCCAGCAGCTCCCCCTCGGGGGCGCAAGAGACCCAGTACTTC; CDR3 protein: CASSSPSGAQETQYF
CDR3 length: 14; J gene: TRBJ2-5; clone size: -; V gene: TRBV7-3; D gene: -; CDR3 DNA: TGTGCCAGCAGCGAAACATCACTACAAGAGACCCAGTACTTC; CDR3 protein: CASSETSLQETQYF
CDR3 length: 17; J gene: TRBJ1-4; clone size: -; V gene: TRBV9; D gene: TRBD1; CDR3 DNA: TGTGCCAGCAACCCGGGACAGGGGGCCTTGAGGGGTGAAAAACTGTTTTTT; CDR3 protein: CASNPGQGALRGEKLFF
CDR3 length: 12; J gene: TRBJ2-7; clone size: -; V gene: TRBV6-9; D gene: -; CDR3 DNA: TGTGCCAGCAGTTATCCCGAGGGACTGCGGGGATTC; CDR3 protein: CASSYPEGLRGF
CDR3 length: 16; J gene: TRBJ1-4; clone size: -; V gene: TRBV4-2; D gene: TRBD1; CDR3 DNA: TGTGCCAGCAGCCAAGGCAGACAGGGTAGGAATGAAAAACTGTTTTTT; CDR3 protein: CASSQGRQGRNEKLFF
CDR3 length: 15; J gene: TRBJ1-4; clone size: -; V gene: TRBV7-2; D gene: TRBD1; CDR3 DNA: TGTGCCAGCAGCGCCGGACAGGGGCGGCATGAAAAACTGTTTTTT; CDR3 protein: CASSAGQGRHEKLFF
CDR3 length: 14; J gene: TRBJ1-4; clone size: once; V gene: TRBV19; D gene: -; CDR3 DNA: TGTGCCAGTAGGAGAGTCTGGACTAATGAAAAACTGTTTTTT; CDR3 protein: CASRRVWTNEKLFF
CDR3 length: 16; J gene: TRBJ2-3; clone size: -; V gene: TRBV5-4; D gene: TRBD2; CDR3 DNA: TGTGCCAGCAGCCGGACTAGCGGGCGGGGCACAGATACGCAGTATTTT; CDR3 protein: CASSRTSGRGTDTQYF
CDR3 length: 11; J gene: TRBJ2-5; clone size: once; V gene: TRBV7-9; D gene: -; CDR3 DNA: TGTGCCAGCAGCCGACAAGAGACCCAGTACTTC; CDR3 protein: CASSRQETQYF
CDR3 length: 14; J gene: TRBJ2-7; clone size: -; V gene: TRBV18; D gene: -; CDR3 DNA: TGTGCCAGCTCACCAGGGTCTGGCTCCTACGAGCAGTACTTC; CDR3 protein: CASSPGSGSYEQYF
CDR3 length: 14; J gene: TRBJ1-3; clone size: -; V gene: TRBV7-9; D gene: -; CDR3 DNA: TGTGCCAGCAGCTTGGATACCGGGGGACACACCATATATTTT; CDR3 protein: CASSLDTGGHTIYF
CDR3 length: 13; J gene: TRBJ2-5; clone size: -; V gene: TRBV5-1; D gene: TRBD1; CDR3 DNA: TGCGCCAGCAGCCAAGAGGGACAGGCGGCCCAGTACTTC; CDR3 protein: CASSQEGQAAQYF
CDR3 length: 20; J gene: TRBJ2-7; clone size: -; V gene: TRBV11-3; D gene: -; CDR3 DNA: TGTGCCAGCAGCTTAGATCCAGAGGGGGTGCCGGGGGTTGGGTCCTACGAGCAGTACTTC; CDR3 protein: CASSLDPEGVPGVGSYEQYF
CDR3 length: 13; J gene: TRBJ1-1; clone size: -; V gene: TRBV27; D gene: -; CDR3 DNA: TGTGCCAGCAGTTTATCAGGGTTCACTGAAGCTTTCTTT; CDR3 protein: CASSLSGFTEAFF
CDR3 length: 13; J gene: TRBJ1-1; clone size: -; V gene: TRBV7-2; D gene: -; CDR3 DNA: TGTGCCAGCAGCTCCGCAGAGAACACTGAAGCTTTCTTT; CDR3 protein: CASSSAENTEAFF
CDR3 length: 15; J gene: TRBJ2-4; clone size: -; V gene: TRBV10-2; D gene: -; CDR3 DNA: TGCGCCAGCTATCTAACAGGGTTAGCCAAAAACATTCAGTACTTC; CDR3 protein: CASYLTGLAKNIQYF
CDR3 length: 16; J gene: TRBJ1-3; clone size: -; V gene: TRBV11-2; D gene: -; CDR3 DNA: TGTGCCAGCAGCAGATCGGGACTGCTCTCTGGAAACACCATATATTTT; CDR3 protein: CASSRSGLLSGNTIYF
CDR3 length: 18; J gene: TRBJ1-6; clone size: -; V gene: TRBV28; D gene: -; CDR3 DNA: TGTGCCAGCAGTCCTCCGGGGCCTCAGAGCTCCTATAATTCACCCCTCCACTTT; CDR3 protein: CASSPPGPQSSYNSPLHF
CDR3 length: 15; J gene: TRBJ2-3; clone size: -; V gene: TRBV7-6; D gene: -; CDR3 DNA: TGTGCCAGCAGCTTAGTGGCCGCAAAAACAGATACGCAGTATTTT; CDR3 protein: CASSLVAAKTDTQYF
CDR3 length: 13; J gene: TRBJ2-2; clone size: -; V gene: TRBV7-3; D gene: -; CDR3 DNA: TGTGCCAGCAGCATAACAGAGACCGGGGAGCTGTTTTTT; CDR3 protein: CASSITETGELFF
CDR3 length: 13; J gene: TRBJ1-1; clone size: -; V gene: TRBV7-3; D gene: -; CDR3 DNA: TGTGCCAGCAGCTTAATTGAGGAAACTGAAGCTTTCTTT; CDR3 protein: CASSLIEETEAFF
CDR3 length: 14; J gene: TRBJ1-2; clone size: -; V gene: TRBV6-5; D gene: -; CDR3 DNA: TGTGCCAGCAGTGAAGGGGTTGGCGGCTATGGCTACACCTTC; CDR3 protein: CASSEGVGGYGYTF
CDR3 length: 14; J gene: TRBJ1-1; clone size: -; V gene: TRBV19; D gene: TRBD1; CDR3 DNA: TGTGCCAGTAGTGACAGGGCCATGAACACTGAAGCTTTCTTT; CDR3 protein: CASSDRAMNTEAFF
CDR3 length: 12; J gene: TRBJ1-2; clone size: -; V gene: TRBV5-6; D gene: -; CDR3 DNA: TGTGCCAGCAGCCCCTCTGGCTATGGCTACACCTTC; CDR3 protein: CASSPSGYGYTF
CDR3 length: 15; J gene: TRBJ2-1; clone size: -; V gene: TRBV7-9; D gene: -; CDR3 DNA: TGTGCCAGCAGCTACCCTGGGGCCCGTGGGAATGAGCAGTTCTTC; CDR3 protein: CASSYPGARGNEQFF
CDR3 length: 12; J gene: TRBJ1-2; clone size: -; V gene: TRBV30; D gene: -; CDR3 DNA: TGTGCCTGGTACAGGTTGCAGGATGGCTACACCTTC; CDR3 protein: CAWYRLQDGYTF
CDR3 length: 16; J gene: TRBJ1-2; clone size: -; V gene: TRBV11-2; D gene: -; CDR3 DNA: TGTGCCAGCAGCTTAGCCGGGACCGGTGTTCCCTCGGGCTACACCTTC; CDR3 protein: CASSLAGTGVPSGYTF
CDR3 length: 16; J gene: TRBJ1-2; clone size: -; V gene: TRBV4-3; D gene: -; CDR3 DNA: TGCGCCAGCAGCCAAGCGGCTGGAAGCGGGTCTCGGGGCTACACCTTC; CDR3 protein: CASSQAAGSGSRGYTF
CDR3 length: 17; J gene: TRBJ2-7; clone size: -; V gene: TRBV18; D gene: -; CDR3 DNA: TGTGCCAGCTCGCCTAACGGGATTCAGGGGGGTCGGGACGAGCAGTACTTC; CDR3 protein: CASSPNGIQGGRDEQYF
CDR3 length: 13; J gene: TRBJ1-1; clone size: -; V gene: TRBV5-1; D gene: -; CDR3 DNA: TGCGCCAGCAGCACTGACTCGAACACTGAAGCTTTCTTT; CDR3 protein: CASSTDSNTEAFF
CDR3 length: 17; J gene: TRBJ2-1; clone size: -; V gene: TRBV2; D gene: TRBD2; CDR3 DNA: TGTGCCAGCATGGATGGGCGGGGGGGTCGGTCCTACAATGAGCAGTTCTTC; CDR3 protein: CASMDGRGGRSYNEQFF
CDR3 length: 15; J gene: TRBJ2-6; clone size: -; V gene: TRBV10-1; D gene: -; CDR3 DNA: TGCGCCAGCAGTGTAAAAGGGGTTGGGGCCAACGTCCTGACTTTC; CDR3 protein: CASSVKGVGANVLTF
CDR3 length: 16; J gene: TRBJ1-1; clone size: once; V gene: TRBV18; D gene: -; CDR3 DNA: TGTGCCAGCTCACCACTCCGCCGGCCAGAAAACACTGAAGCTTTCTTT; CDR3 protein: CASSPLRRPENTEAFF
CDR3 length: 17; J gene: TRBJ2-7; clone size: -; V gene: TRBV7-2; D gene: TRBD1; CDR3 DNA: TGTGCCAGCAGCTTAAATTGGGTTACAGGGGGGACCTACGAGCAGTACTTC; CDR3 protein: CASSLNWVTGGTYEQYF
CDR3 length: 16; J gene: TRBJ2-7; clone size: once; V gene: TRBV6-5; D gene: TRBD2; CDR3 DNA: TGTGCCAGCAGTTACTTGGGACTAGCGGGGGGTAACGAGCAGTACTTC; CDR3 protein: CASSYLGLAGGNEQYF
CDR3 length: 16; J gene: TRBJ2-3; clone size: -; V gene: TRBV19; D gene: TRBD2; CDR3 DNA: TGTGCCAGTAGCCTGACTAGCGGGGGATTCACAGATACGCAGTATTTT; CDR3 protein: CASSLTSGGFTDTQYF
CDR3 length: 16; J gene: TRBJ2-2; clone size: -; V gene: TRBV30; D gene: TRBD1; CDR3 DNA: TGTGCCTCGGGGATTTCGGGACAGCCGAACACCGGGGAGCTGTTTTTT; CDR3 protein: CASGISGQPNTGELFF
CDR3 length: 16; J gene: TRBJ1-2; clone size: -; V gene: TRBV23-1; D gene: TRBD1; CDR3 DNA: TGCGCCAGCAGTCAAACTAAGGGGGCGCACGGCTATGGCTACACCTTC; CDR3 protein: CASSQTKGAHGYGYTF
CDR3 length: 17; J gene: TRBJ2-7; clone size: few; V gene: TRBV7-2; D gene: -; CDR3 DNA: TGTGCCAGCAGCTTAATCTATGGGGGGGGCCTCGCCTACGAGCAGTACTTC; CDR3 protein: CASSLIYGGGLAYEQYF
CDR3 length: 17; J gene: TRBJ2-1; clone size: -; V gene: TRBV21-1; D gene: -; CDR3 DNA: TGTGCCAGCAGCCTCTCGACAGGCCCTCCCTCCTACAATGAGCAGTTCTTC; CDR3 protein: CASSLSTGPPSYNEQFF
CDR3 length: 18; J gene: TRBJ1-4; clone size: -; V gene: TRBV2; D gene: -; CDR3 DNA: TGTGCCAGCAGTGAAGAAGAGGGGCCCTTCAGAAAGGGAAAAAGACTGTTTTTT; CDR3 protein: CASSEEEGPFRKGKRLFF